The 21 T cell receptor beta chains listed next were all sequenced from one sample in a study of cytotoxic CD8 clonotypes in ibrutinib-treated CLL. The protocol was immunoSEQ multiplex PCR, while the TCRdb copy is restricted to in-frame clones and leaves out a portion. The repertoire includes over 100,000 clones, over 75% of them detected once, and 2% to 2.5% sits in the top ten. The sample was PBMCs, taken after 24 months of ibrutinib treatment. The receptors were sampled from a human donor with chronic lymphocytic leukemia.

This clone has just one count. The rearrangement joins TRBV18 to TRBJ2-1; the match to TRBD1 covers 8 bases. This CDR3 is built from 14 residues. Germline CDR1 is KGHSH and CDR2 is LQKENI. After removal of 3 bases from V and 9 bases from J, the junction contained 7 bases not matched to a gene. CDR3 coding DNA: TGTGCCAGCTCACCGCTGCAGGGGGCTAGTGAGCAGTTCTTC. Translation: CASSPLQGASEQFF.

The rearrangement uses TRBV11-1 and TRBJ2-3; D perhaps matches TRBD1 (6 bases). The CDR3 has 14 amino acids. Trimming pared 9 bases from V and 1 base from J, leaving 14 bases between. Germline CDR1 reads SGHAT; CDR2 reads FQDESV (reference sequence). CDR3 residues: CASNSDRRTDTQYF. Here the CDR3 DNA reads TGTGCCAGTAATTCGGACAGACGCACAGATACGCAGTATTTT.

The V and J genes are TRBV15 and TRBJ2-7, with D possibly matching TRBD2 (7 bases). Trimming left V 1 base short and J 2 bases short, with 15 bases between. The CDR3 contains 16 residues. Germline V gene data show CDR1 as LNHNV and CDR2 as YYDKDF (reference sequence). The CDR3 DNA reads as TGTGCCACCAGCAGAGGGGGGGGCGGGAGCCCCTACGAGCAGTACTTC. Amino acid sequence: CATSRGGGGSPYEQYF.

The V gene is TRBV7-6, the J gene TRBJ2-7, with 10 bases aligning to TRBD1. The CDR3 runs to 18 residues. V shed 5 bases and J 9 bases; nucleotides not matched to a gene: 22. Germline loops: CDR1 SGHVS, CDR2 FNYEAQ. The CDR3 reads CASSETGGAGVLPLRQYF. Written as DNA, the CDR3 is TGTGCCAGCAGCGAGACAGGGGGCGCGGGCGTACTTCCCCTCAGGCAGTACTTC.

This chain connects TRBV7-9 to TRBJ1-1, with D perhaps matching TRBD1 (5 bases). From germline, CDR1 is SEHNR and CDR2 FQNEAQ (reference sequence). CDR3 length equals 13 residues. Between the trimmed V and J ends, which lost 2 bases and 2 bases, there was a span of 6 bases. This CDR3 reads CASSLRGNTEAFF. The CDR3 DNA follows: TGTGCCAGCAGCTTACGGGGCAACACTGAAGCTTTCTTT.

DNA for the CDR3: TGTGCCAGCAGCAGACTAGCGGGGGGGTACGAGCAGTACTTC. Encoded protein: CASSRLAGGYEQYF. The V and J genes are TRBV6-5 and TRBJ2-7, with TRBD2 matching over 14 bases. Germline CDR1 reads MNHEY; CDR2 reads SVGAGI. The CDR3 runs 14 residues. Losses at the gene ends were 6 bases for V and 4 bases for J; bases not matched to a gene: 2.

The V and J genes are TRBV28 and TRBJ2-7; 10 bases fit TRBD1. V gave up 6 bases and J gave up 1 base; unmatched junction bases: 6. The CDR3 sequence is 15 residues long. The germline V gene encodes CDR1 MDHEN and CDR2 SYDVKM. This CDR3 reads CASRFGDRGSYEQYF. For the CDR3, the DNA is TGTGCCAGCAGGTTTGGGGACAGGGGATCCTACGAGCAGTACTTC.

The V call is TRBV27, the J call TRBJ1-5, with TRBD1 as a possible D gene (6 bases). The germline gives CDR1 MNHEY, CDR2 SMNVEV (reference sequence). This CDR3 region has 16 residues. V lost 5 bases and J lost 7, with 21 bases in between. The CDR3 DNA is TGTGCCAGCAGTCCCTCGGACAGCCTCCGAATCCAGCCCCAGCATTTT. This gives the protein CASSPSDSLRIQPQHF.

CDR3 sequence: CASSWVAGATSYEQYF. The CDR3 DNA follows: TGTGCCAGCAGTTGGGTAGCGGGAGCCACCTCCTACGAGCAGTACTTC. V gene TRBV6-5 combines with J gene TRBJ2-7; TRBD2 agrees at 9 bases. The V segment lost 4 bases and the J segment 0 bases; nucleotides outside the gene matches: 7. This CDR3 region has 16 residues. The germline V gene encodes CDR1 MNHEY and CDR2 SVGAGI.

The gene calls are TRBV18 and TRBJ2-7; 7 positions match TRBD2. The V segment lost 0 bases and the J segment 6 bases; nucleotides outside the gene matches: 5. The CDR3 totals 14 residues. Germline V gene data show CDR1 as KGHSH and CDR2 as LQKENI. The CDR3 here is CASSPPPSGGEQYF. The DNA of the CDR3 is TGTGCCAGCTCACCACCGCCTAGCGGAGGCGAGCAGTACTTC.

The sample holds one count of this clone. This CDR3 is CASASRGHFTDTQYF. The DNA for the CDR3 is TGTGCCAGCGCCAGCAGGGGGCATTTTACAGATACGCAGTATTTT. The chain is built from TRBV6-5 and TRBJ2-3; TRBD1 matches at 8 bases. The CDR3 totals 15 residues. The germline V gene encodes CDR1 MNHEY and CDR2 SVGAGI. Trimming at V came to 8 bases and at J to 3 bases, leaving 10 bases not matched to a gene.

The V gene is TRBV15, the J gene TRBJ2-7; D is perhaps TRBD1 or TRBD2 (5 bases each). In germline, CDR1 is LNHNV, CDR2 YYDKDF (reference sequence). V was cut by 1 base and J by 2 bases, with 9 bases left in between. The CDR3 totals 14 residues. Written as DNA, the CDR3 is TGTGCCACCAGCAGAGGGGACCAGCCCTACGAGCAGTACTTC. It codes for CATSRGDQPYEQYF. Supplemented by reference TRBV15 and TRBJ2-7, the full variable domain reads DAMVIQNPRYQVTQFGKPVTLSCSQTLNHNVMYWYQQKSSQAPKLLFHYYDKDFNNEADTPDNFQSRRPNTSFCFLDIRSPGLGDTAMYLCATSRGDQPYEQYFGPGTRLTVT.

The chain combines TRBV6-1 with TRBJ2-1; TRBD1 aligns across 9 bases. Trimming cost V 1 base and J 3 bases; bases outside gene matches: 13. The CDR3 has 19 residues. Germline lookup yields CDR1 MNHNS and CDR2 SASEGT. The CDR3 DNA follows: TGTGCCAGCAGTGAAGGTGTCGTGGTGAGGGACAGGGACTACAATGAGCAGTTCTTC. Its translation is CASSEGVVVRDRDYNEQFF.

The rearrangement joins TRBV29-1 to TRBJ1-3, with D perhaps TRBD1 (5 bases). The germline V gene encodes CDR1 SQVTM and CDR2 ANQGSEA. This CDR3 comprises 15 residues. The V end lost 6 bases, the J end lost 0 bases, and 15 bases lay between the germline ends. The CDR3 DNA reads as TGCAGCGTCCGAGTGAGGGGTAGCTCTGGAAACACCATATATTTT. Its protein product is CSVRVRGSSGNTIYF.

This clone was detected only once. This chain uses TRBV10-1 with TRBJ1-4; 8 nucleotides match TRBD1. Germline V gene lookup returns CDR1 WNHNN and CDR2 SYGVQD (reference sequence). With 3 bases clipped from V and 8 bases from J, the junction kept 2 bases outside the gene matches. The CDR3 is 13 residues long. The CDR3 protein is CASSEQGVEKLFF. The CDR3 DNA sequence: TGCGCCAGCAGTGAACAGGGGGTAGAAAAACTGTTTTTT.

This rearrangement joins TRBV2 to TRBJ2-7; unclear D gene. V lost 5 bases, J lost 0 bases, and 2 bases lay in between. CDR3 length: 11 amino acids. Germline assignment: CDR1 SNHLY and CDR2 FYNNEI. The CDR3 DNA is TGTGCCAGCAGTCTCTCCTACGAGCAGTACTTC. Its translation is CASSLSYEQYF.

The rearrangement links TRBV21-1 to TRBJ1-2; TRBD1 reflects the table's D call only, with no check against the DNA. TRBV21-1 represents a pseudogene. CDR3 size: 17 residues. The CDR3 region is CASSPRDRGFPNYGYTF. The CDR3 DNA follows: TGTGCCAGCAGCCCCCGGGACAGGGGGTTCCCTAACTATGGCTACACCTTC.

This clone was seen once. At the DNA level, this CDR3 is encoded by other sequences in the same sample as well. The CDR3 loop is CASSQKLAGQETQYF. CDR3 in DNA: TGCGCCAGCAGCCAAAAACTAGCGGGACAAGAGACCCAGTACTTC. The rearrangement joins TRBV4-1 to TRBJ2-5; 10 nucleotides match TRBD2. The CDR3 loop spans 15 amino acids. Germline values: CDR1 MGHRA, CDR2 YSYEKL. J gave up 2 bases and V 2 bases, and 2 bases lay outside the gene matches.

The rearrangement links TRBV6-4 to TRBJ1-1; TRBD1 agrees at 8 bases. In germline, CDR1 is MRHNA, CDR2 SNTAGT. There are 13 residues in the CDR3. Trimming at V came to 4 bases and at J to 4 bases, leaving 2 bases not matched to a gene. This CDR3 is CASSATGGTEAFF. CDR3 coding DNA: TGTGCCAGCAGTGCCACAGGGGGCACTGAAGCTTTCTTT.

The chain combines TRBV10-3 with TRBJ2-7, with D possibly matching TRBD1 (6 bases). The CDR3 contains 11 residues. With 6 bases removed from V and 7 bases from J, the gap between germline ends came to 10 bases. Germline loops: CDR1 ENHRY, CDR2 SYGVKD. The CDR3 coding sequence is TGTGCCATCAGCCAGCAGGGGGAGCAGTACTTC. Translation gives CAISQQGEQYF.

The chain joins TRBV5-6 to TRBJ1-1; TRBD1 aligns across 7 bases. The CDR3 runs 16 residues. The V gene end was trimmed by 2 bases and the J gene end by 1 base; junction bases not matched to a gene: 8. Germline V gene lookup returns CDR1 SGHDT and CDR2 YYEEEE. In DNA, the CDR3 is TGTGCCAGCAGCTTTGAGGGACAGTTACGGAACACTGAAGCTTTCTTT. Translation: CASSFEGQLRNTEAFF.